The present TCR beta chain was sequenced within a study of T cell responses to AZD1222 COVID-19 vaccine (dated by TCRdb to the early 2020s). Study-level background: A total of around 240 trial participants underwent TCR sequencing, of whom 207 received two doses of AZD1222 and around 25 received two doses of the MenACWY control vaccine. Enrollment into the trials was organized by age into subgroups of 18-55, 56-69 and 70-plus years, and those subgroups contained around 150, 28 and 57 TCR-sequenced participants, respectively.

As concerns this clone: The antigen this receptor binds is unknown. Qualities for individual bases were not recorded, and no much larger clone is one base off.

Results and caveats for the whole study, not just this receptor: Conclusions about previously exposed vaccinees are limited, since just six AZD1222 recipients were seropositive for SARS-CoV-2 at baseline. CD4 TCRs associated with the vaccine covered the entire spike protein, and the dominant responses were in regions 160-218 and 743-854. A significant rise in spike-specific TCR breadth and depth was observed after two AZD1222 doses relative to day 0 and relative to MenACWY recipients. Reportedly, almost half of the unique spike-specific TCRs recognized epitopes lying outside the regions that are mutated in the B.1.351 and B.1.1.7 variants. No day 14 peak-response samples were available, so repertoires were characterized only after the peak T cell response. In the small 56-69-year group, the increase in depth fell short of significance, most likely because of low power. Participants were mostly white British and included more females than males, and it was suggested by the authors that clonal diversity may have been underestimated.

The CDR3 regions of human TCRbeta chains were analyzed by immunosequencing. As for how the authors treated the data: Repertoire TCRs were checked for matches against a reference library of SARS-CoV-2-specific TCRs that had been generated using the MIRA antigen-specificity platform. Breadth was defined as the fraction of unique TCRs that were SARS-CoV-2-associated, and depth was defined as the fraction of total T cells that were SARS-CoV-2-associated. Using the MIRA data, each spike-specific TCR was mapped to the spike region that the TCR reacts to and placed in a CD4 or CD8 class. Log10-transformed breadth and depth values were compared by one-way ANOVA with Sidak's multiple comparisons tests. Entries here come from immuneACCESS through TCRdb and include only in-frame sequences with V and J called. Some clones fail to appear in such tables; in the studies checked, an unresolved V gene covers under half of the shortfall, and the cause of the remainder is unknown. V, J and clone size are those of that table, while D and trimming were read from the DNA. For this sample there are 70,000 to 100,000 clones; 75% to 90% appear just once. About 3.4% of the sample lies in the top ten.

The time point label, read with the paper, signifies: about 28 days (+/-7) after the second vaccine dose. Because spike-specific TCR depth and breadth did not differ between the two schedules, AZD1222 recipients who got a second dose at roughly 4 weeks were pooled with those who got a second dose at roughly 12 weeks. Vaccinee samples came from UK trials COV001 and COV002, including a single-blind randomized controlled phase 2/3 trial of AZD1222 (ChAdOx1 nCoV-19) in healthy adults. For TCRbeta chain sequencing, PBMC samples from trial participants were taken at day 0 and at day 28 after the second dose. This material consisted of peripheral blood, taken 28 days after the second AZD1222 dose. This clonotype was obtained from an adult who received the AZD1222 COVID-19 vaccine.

The nucleotide sequence reads as follows: TGTGCCAGCAGCTTGCGAGAAAAACTGTTTTTT. Translated, it reads CASSLREKLFF. The chain couples TRBV5-5 to TRBJ1-4; the D gene identity is not certain. V and J are truncated by 1 base and 8 bases respectively, leaving an intervening sequence of 3 bases. The CDR3 contains 11 residues, cysteine and phenylalanine counted. Only CDR3 DNA is held: 33 bases, read in frame from base 1. CDR1 SGHKS and CDR2 YYEKEE are derived from the germline V gene (reference sequence).